The T cell receptor (beta chain) under discussion was sequenced for a study of a mutant IDH1 vaccine in newly diagnosed glioma. Study background: First vaccine doses came 4-6 weeks after radiotherapy alone, or with temozolomide cycles. Most patients had received both radiotherapy and temozolomide, the prior options being radiotherapy, temozolomide, or both. Study-level findings and limits: Across multiple MHC alleles, 80% to 95% of patients had vaccine-induced responses.

The data were produced by immunoSEQ multiplex PCR, yet TCRdb's version contains in-frame clones alone and is incomplete. The data hold around 34,000 clones, with more than 80% observed a single time. Comment on this clone: Its antigen is not known.

The CDR3 runs to 16 residues. Germline lookup yields CDR1 GTSNPN and CDR2 SVGIG (reference sequence). V lost 4 bases, J lost 0 bases, and 2 bases stayed unmatched. Documented time point: week 23, last vaccination. Doses comprised 300 ug of mutant IDH1 20-mer peptide each, plus topical imiquimod. The donors' diagnosis was new WHO grade 3 or 4 astrocytoma that was IDH1-mutant and ATRX-lost. The gene calls are TRBV30 and TRBJ2-5; TRBD2 matches at 16 bases. The TCR originated in a man aged 35-49 years with glioma. The input for sequencing was PBMCs, taken from a glioma patient whose treatment included an IDH1 peptide vaccine. CDR3 nucleotide sequence: TGTGCCTGGACGGGACTAGCGGGGGGGAACCAAGAGACCCAGTACTTC. It is translated as CAWTGLAGGNQETQYF.